This entry lists 7 T cell receptor beta chains sequenced from one sample in a study of shared clonotypes between healthy human individuals. TCRdb keeps only in-frame clones here, not all; method: immunoSEQ multiplex PCR. The table records about 490,000 clones, around 73% of them present only once. Sequences were obtained from PBMCs. All receptors derive from a woman in her forties in good health. Some clones in this sample may be carry-over from other donors' samples.

The count of this clone is one. The J gene is TRBJ2-6, the V gene TRBV28; D gene uncertain. The germline V gene encodes CDR1 MDHEN and CDR2 SYDVKM. The CDR3 length is 14 residues. The V gene lost 2 bases and the J gene lost 5 bases, with 7 bases spanning the gap. CDR3 protein: CASSLTAWANVLTF. CDR3 nucleotide sequence: TGTGCCAGCAGTTTAACGGCTTGGGCCAACGTCCTGACTTTC.

The chain uses TRBV6-5 and TRBJ1-1; 8 bases line up with TRBD1. Germline V gene lookup returns CDR1 MNHEY and CDR2 SVGAGI. The CDR3 extends over 15 amino acids. The J segment lost 3 bases and the V segment lost 6 bases, leaving 9 bases of the junction unmatched. CDR3 region: CASSPSQGAYTEAFF. The CDR3 DNA follows: TGTGCCAGCAGCCCTTCCCAGGGGGCCTACACTGAAGCTTTCTTT.

The chain combines TRBV7-9 with TRBJ2-1; D unresolved. CDR3 length: 15 residues. From germline, CDR1 is SEHNR and CDR2 FQNEAQ (reference sequence). V dropped 3 bases and J dropped 4 bases, with 13 bases sitting between them. CDR3 sequence reads: CASSLQASPYNEQFF. CDR3 sequence (DNA): TGTGCCAGCAGCTTGCAAGCGAGTCCTTACAATGAGCAGTTCTTC.

The V and J genes are TRBV6-1 and TRBJ2-1; no reliable D call. V was shortened by 2 bases and J by 12 bases, with 14 bases between the two germline ends. The CDR3 has 13 residues. From germline, CDR1 is MNHNS and CDR2 SASEGT. The CDR3 loop is CASSELAVGGQFF. CDR3 nucleotide sequence: TGTGCCAGCAGTGAATTGGCAGTTGGCGGGCAGTTCTTC.

This chain joins TRBV2 and TRBJ2-7; TRBD1 matches at 11 bases. V shed 5 bases, J shed 5 bases, and the junction held 11 bases outside the gene matches. The CDR3 extends over 16 amino acids. From germline, CDR1 is SNHLY and CDR2 FYNNEI. CDR3 nucleotide sequence: TGTGCCAGCAGTCCGATCCGGACAGGGGGCATTGACGAGCAGTACTTC. It encodes CASSPIRTGGIDEQYF.

This clone was counted once. The CDR3, as DNA: TGTGCCAGCAGTAAACAGGGTTTATCGGGAGAGACCCAGTACTTC. Protein product: CASSKQGLSGETQYF. This rearrangement joins TRBV6-1 to TRBJ2-5; the D gene is possibly TRBD1 (6 bases). Germline CDR1 and CDR2: MNHNS and SASEGT. The CDR3 contains 15 residues. Trimming stripped 5 bases from V and 4 bases from J, with 17 bases between.

This chain uses TRBV9 with TRBJ2-1; D call uncertain. Per the germline V gene, CDR1 is SGDLS and CDR2 is YYNGEE. This CDR3 is 17 amino acids long. V dropped 2 bases and J dropped 0 bases, with 15 bases sitting between them. The CDR3 region has the DNA TGTGCCAGCAGCGTGATCTCGGAGCCGAGCTCCTACAATGAGCAGTTCTTC. This translates into CASSVISEPSSYNEQFF.